This is a list of T cell receptor beta chains from one sample in a study of T cells in Graves' hyperthyroidism and ophthalmopathy. In TCRdb, the multiplex PCR reads were re-called with MiXCR into one record per CDR3 protein. In the table there are around 400,000 distinct CDR3 sequences, around a sixth of which are singletons. Sequenced sample: blood. The receptors derive from a woman between 18 and 29 years old with Graves' hyperthyroidism that later progressed to Graves' ophthalmopathy. Each CDR3 is given with its conserved first and last residue.

v_call | cdr3_aa
TRBV4-1 | CASSQDWRRNTGELFF
TRBV11-1 | CASSATGGPYEQYF
TRBV10-3 | CAITSVPWGMSADEQYF
TRBV20-1 | CSASRLAGDSEQFF
TRBV5-1 | CASSPYGRSDKEAFF
TRBV7-8 | CASSLSGQGPYNEQFF
TRBV7-8 | CASSPMTSGRGTDTQYF
TRBV28 | CASKGSYEQYF
TRBV5-5 | CASSLKGSTLPYEQYF
TRBV10-1 | CASQTGGLDGYTF
TRBV19 | CASTQTGEVNQPQHF
TRBV6-1 | CASSEWRSGSFSNQPQHF
TRBV20-1 | CSAIRLGETQYF
TRBV7-6 | CASSLRQGAGDEQYF
TRBV28 | CASSFNEGYEQYF
TRBV12-3/TRBV12-4 | CASSTETNEKLFF
TRBV20-1 | CSARKGGTRAVF
TRBV20-1 | CSAIGLAETQETQYF
TRBV2 | CASSDSFSEAFF
TRBV19 | CASSRTSGRPYNEQFF
TRBV27 | CASSPSRWGRGNQPQHF
TRBV28 | CASSLYGLGYTF
TRBV10-3 | CAISEPGGRGTDTQYF
TRBV12-3/TRBV12-4 | CASSFIPLAGGPWAYNEQFF
TRBV27 | CASSVRGLAGSEQYF
TRBV28 | CASTKQGERNTEAFF
TRBV12-3/TRBV12-4 | CASSWRTGEGNTIYF
TRBV5-5 | CASGRTGMAQPQHF
TRBV20-1 | CSARSGGGHETQYF
TRBV6-1 | CASTDGTAGSYEQYF
TRBV3-1 | CASSQAQGGTEAFF
TRBV7-9 | CASSSSRAKYEQYF
TRBV2 | CASNGPTSGSSYEQYF
TRBV24-1 | CATSDNPGPPWTDTQYF
TRBV9 | CASSVGLGTGGRDEQFF
TRBV27 | CASSHRGLATEAFF
TRBV11-2 | CASSLGRSIYEQYF
TRBV27 | CASSEGTNTEAFF
TRBV7-9 | CASSGSSRTYNEQFF
TRBV7-2 | CASRSRIGLQTQYF
TRBV7-8 | CASSVVTGVTKNMQYF
TRBV3-1 | CASSRGQGGTEAFF
TRBV7-2 | CASSYPLAGGRDTQYF
TRBV6-1 | CASSEDGRDGGEQYF